The 5 T cell receptor beta chains below come from one sample, sequenced in a study of cytomegalovirus exposure and HLA in healthy donors. PCR primers comprised 60 Vbeta and 13 Jbeta primers. Using immunoSEQ multiplex PCR, the repertoire was profiled, and TCRdb retains in-frame clones only, with some absent. Of about 130,000 clones listed, roughly four fifths were seen once; the top ten hold approximately 1.2%. Sequences were obtained from PBMCs. The receptors were gathered from a boy between 10 and 17 years old in good health and CMV-seronegative.

This chain joins TRBV6-6 and TRBJ1-3, with TRBD1 as a possible D gene (5 bases). Germline V gene lookup returns CDR1 MNHNY and CDR2 SVGAGI (reference sequence). V shed 10 bases and J shed 3 bases, with 13 bases lying between them. This CDR3 has 13 amino acids. DNA for the CDR3: TGTGCCACCGGAAGGGGATATGGAAACACCATATATTTT. It yields the protein CATGRGYGNTIYF.

There are a few counts of this clone. This chain joins TRBV5-4 and TRBJ2-1, with 11 bases identical to TRBD2. V shed 0 bases, J shed 8 bases, and the junction held 4 bases outside the gene matches. CDR3 length equals 15 residues. Germline V CDR1 and CDR2: SGHNT, YYREEE (reference sequence). CDR3 sequence reads: CASSLGSGLADEQFF. CDR3 in DNA: TGTGCCAGCAGCTTGGGTTCGGGACTAGCGGATGAGCAGTTCTTC.

The rearrangement uses TRBV30 and TRBJ1-5, with TRBD1 as a possible D gene (6 bases). Deletions cut 0 bases from V and 4 bases from J, with 13 bases between. CDR1 GTSNPN and CDR2 SVGIG come from the germline V gene (reference sequence). The CDR3 contains 15 residues. CDR3 loop: CAWSVQGIGNQPQHF. CDR3 nucleotide sequence: TGTGCCTGGAGTGTACAGGGAATTGGGAATCAGCCCCAGCATTTT.

This clone has a handful of counts. The V call is TRBV7-9, the J call TRBJ1-1; 8 bases line up with TRBD1. The CDR3 is 14 residues long. Losses at the gene ends were 3 bases for V and 5 bases for J; bases not matched to a gene: 5. CDR1 is SEHNR and CDR2 is FQNEAQ in the germline V gene (reference sequence). DNA of the CDR3: TGTGCCAGCAGCTTGCCTGACAGGGGTACTGAAGCTTTCTTT. Its translation: CASSLPDRGTEAFF.

The genes are TRBV9 and TRBJ1-5; possibly TRBD1 for D (6 bases). Germline V lookup: CDR1 SGDLS, CDR2 YYNGEE. The CDR3 loop spans 16 amino acids. V lost 3 bases and J lost 0, with 13 bases in between. The CDR3 loop reads CASSEKRQDSNQPQHF. As DNA, the CDR3 is TGTGCCAGCAGCGAAAAACGACAGGATAGCAATCAGCCCCAGCATTTT.